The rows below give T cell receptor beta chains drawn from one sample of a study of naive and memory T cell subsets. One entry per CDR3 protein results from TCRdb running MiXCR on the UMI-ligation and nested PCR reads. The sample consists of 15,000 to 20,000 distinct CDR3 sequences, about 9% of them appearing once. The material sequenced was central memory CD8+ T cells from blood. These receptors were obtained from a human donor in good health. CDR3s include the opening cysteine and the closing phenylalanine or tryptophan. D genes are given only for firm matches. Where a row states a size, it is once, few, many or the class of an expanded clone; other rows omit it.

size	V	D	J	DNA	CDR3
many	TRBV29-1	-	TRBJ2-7	TGCAGCGTTCTAAACCAAACGGGGGAGCAGTACTTC	CSVLNQTGEQYF
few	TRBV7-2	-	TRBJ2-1	TGTGCCAGCAGCTTAGTTAGCGATGAGCAGTTCTTC	CASSLVSDEQFF
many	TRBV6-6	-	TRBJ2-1	TGTGCCAGCGGGTTGTTCTACAATGAGCAGTTCTTC	CASGLFYNEQFF
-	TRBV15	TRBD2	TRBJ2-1	TGTGCCACCAGCGAAGAAAGCGGGGCCTACAATGAGCAGTTCTTC	CATSEESGAYNEQFF
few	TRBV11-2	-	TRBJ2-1	TGTGCCAGCAGCTTATGGGCTATGCACAATGAGCAGTTCTTC	CASSLWAMHNEQFF
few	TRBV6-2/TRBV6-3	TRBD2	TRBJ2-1	TGTGCCAGCAATTATGGGGGGGCCTACAATGAGCAGTTCTTC	CASNYGGAYNEQFF
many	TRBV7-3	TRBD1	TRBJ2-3	TGTGCCAGCAGCTTAAATCCCTCCGGGACAGGGGGCACAGATACGCAGTATTTT	CASSLNPSGTGGTDTQYF
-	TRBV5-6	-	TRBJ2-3	TGTGCCAGCAGCTTCGCCACAGATACGCAGTATTTT	CASSFATDTQYF
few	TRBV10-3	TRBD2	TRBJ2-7	TGTGCCATCAGTGAGGGTACTAGCGGGGACTACGAGCAGTACTTC	CAISEGTSGDYEQYF
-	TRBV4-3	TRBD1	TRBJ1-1	TGCGCCAGCAGCCAAGGGGACAGGGAGGCTGAAGCTTTCTTT	CASSQGDREAEAFF
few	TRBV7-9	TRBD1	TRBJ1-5	TGTGCCAGCAGCGCAGCCCCCGGGACAGGGGTTCGCAATCAGCCCCAGCATTTT	CASSAAPGTGVRNQPQHF
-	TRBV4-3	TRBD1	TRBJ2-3	TGCGCCAGCAGCCAAGATACGGACAGGGGCACAGATACGCAGTATTTT	CASSQDTDRGTDTQYF
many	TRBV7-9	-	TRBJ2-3	TGTGCCAGCAGTTCTGGACACGGTGACACAGATACGCAGTATTTT	CASSSGHGDTDTQYF
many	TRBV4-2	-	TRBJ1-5	TGTGCCAGCAGCCAAGGGCCCTCGGGGCTCGGCAATCAGCCCCAGCATTTT	CASSQGPSGLGNQPQHF
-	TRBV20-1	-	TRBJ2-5	TGCAGTGCTAGGCCACCCCTCTGGCGGGGCCTGCAAGAGACCCAGTACTTC	CSARPPLWRGLQETQYF
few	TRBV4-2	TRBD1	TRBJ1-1	TGTGCCAGCAGCCAAGAGTTGTGGGACAGGCGTGAAGCTTTCTTT	CASSQELWDRREAFF
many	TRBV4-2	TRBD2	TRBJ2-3	TGTGCCAGCAGCCCCCGCGGTCCTAGCGGGGGTTCAGATACGCAGTATTTT	CASSPRGPSGGSDTQYF
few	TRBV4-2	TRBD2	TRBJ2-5	TGTGCCAGCAGCCGAGAGATGAGGACTAGCGGGGGCAAAGAGACCCAGTACTTC	CASSREMRTSGGKETQYF